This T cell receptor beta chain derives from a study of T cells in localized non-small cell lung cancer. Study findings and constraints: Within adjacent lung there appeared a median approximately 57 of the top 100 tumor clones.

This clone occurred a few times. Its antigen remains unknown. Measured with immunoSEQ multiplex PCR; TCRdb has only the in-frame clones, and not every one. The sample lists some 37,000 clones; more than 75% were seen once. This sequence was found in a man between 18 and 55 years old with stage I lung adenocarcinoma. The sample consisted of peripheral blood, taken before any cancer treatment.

DNA for the CDR3: TGTGCCAGCAATAGGGGGGACACTGAAGCTTTCTTT. Translated, it gives CASNRGDTEAFF. The rearrangement joins TRBV6-1 to TRBJ1-1; D may be TRBD1 (6 bases). The germline V gene has CDR1 MNHNS and CDR2 SASEGT. The germline V and J ends were trimmed by 7 bases and 3 bases, with 9 bases remaining between them. This CDR3 is 12 amino acids long.